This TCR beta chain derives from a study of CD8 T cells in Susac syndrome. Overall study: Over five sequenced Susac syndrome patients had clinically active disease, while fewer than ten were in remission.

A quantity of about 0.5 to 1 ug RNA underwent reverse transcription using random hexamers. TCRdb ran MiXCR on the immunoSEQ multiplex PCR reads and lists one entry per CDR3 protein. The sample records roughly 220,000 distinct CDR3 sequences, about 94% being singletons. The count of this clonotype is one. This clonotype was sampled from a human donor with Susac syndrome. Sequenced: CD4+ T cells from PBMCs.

The CDR3 reads CSARDWVAQETQYF. Here the CDR3 DNA reads TGCAGTGCTAGAGATTGGGTTGCCCAAGAGACCCAGTACTTC. This chain uses TRBV20-1 with TRBJ2-5, with no clear D. V lost 0 bases and J lost 1, with 9 bases in between. The CDR3 has 14 amino acids. Germline V gene data show CDR1 as DFQATT and CDR2 as SNEGSKA (reference sequence).